The next 28 T cell receptor beta chains were all read from a single sample in a study of shared clonotypes between healthy human individuals. TCRdb's table, derived via immunoSEQ multiplex PCR, lists solely in-frame clones and lacks some. This table has about 1.1 million clones, 75% to 80% appearing once. Specimen: memory CD4+ T cells from PBMCs. Noted subset: CD45RA-negative fraction. The receptors stem from a man between 18 and 35 years old in good health. Some clones in this sample may be carry-over from other donors' samples.

J is TRBJ2-7 and V is TRBV5-4; no clear D. The V gene's germline CDR1 is SGHNT and CDR2 YYREEE (reference sequence). V was trimmed by 1 base and J by 4 bases, leaving 9 bases between them. CDR3 size: 13 residues. In DNA form, the CDR3 reads TGTGCCAGCAGCTTGAGGTACGAATACGAGCAGTACTTC. Its translation is CASSLRYEYEQYF.

There are many counts of this clone. The sample has other DNA sequences that encode this CDR3 too. This chain joins TRBV29-1 and TRBJ2-5, with a possible D match to TRBD2 (6 bases). The CDR3 consists of 13 residues. Trimming pared 1 base from V and 5 bases from J, leaving 11 bases between. Looked up from germline, CDR1 is SQVTM and CDR2 is ANQGSEA. The CDR3 protein is CSVEGGRGETQYF. Here the CDR3 DNA reads TGCAGCGTTGAAGGGGGCCGGGGGGAGACCCAGTACTTC.

V usage is TRBV6-1 and J usage is TRBJ2-2; D uncertain. V was trimmed by 0 bases and J by 1 base, leaving 6 bases between them. The CDR3 is 15 amino acids. CDR1 and CDR2 from the germline V gene are MNHNS and SASEGT. The chain's CDR3 is CASSEAAGNTGELFF. CDR3 bases: TGTGCCAGCAGTGAAGCTGCCGGGAACACCGGGGAGCTGTTTTTT.

This clone was observed a handful of times. V gene TRBV30 combines with J gene TRBJ1-1; TRBD1 matches at 7 bases. Germline V gene sequence: CDR1 GTSNPN, CDR2 SVGIG (reference sequence). With V trimmed by 3 bases and J by 8 bases, 9 bases remained unmatched. CDR3 size: 13 residues. CDR3 amino acids: CAWRFDRVGEAFF. The CDR3, as DNA: TGTGCCTGGAGATTCGACAGGGTGGGAGAAGCTTTCTTT. Based on the CDR3 plus reference TRBV30 and TRBJ1-1, the full variable domain is SQTIHQWPATLVQPVGSPLSLECTVEGTSNPNLYWYRQAAGRGLQLLFYSVGIGQISSEVPQNLSASRPQDRQFILSSKKLLLSDSGFYLCAWRFDRVGEAFFGQGTRLTVV.

The CDR3 nucleotides are TGTGCCAGCAGCAAACTCGCCGGGGGGTTTGGCGAGCAGTACTTC. It codes for CASSKLAGGFGEQYF. The V gene is TRBV11-3, the J gene TRBJ2-7; 7 bases align to TRBD2. The CDR3 has 15 residues. Germline V gene sequence: CDR1 SGHNT, CDR2 YENEEA. Trimming cost V 5 bases and J 6 bases; bases outside gene matches: 13.

This clone is a singleton in its sample. This chain joins TRBV4-3 and TRBJ2-4, with TRBD2 identical over 9 bases. The CDR3 is 17 residues long. From germline, CDR1 is LGHNA and CDR2 YSLEER. V dropped 3 bases and J dropped 0; count of bases not matched to a gene: 6. The CDR3 DNA is TGCGCCAGCAGCCAGTCGGGACTAGCCGAAGCCAAAAACATTCAGTACTTC. Translated, it gives CASSQSGLAEAKNIQYF.

This clone came up a few times. The chain combines TRBV27 with TRBJ2-1, with TRBD1 as a possible D gene (5 bases). In germline, CDR1 is MNHEY, CDR2 SMNVEV (reference sequence). The CDR3 is 16 amino acids. V was cut by 7 bases and J by 0 bases, with 16 bases left in between. In nucleotides, the CDR3 is TGTGCCAGCACATCGGACACATCCGACTCCTACAATGAGCAGTTCTTC. This translates into CASTSDTSDSYNEQFF.

The chain links TRBV5-4 to TRBJ1-3; no clear D. Deletions cut 0 bases from V and 3 bases from J, with 10 bases between. This CDR3 region has 15 residues. The germline V gene has CDR1 SGHNT and CDR2 YYREEE (reference sequence). The CDR3 region has the DNA TGTGCCAGCAGCTTGGGGATCGGCTTTGGAAACACCATATATTTT. Translated, it gives CASSLGIGFGNTIYF.

Concerning this clone: A clone one base away is much larger, so this may be a read error. The CDR3 nucleotides are TGTGCCAGCAGCCCCGGACAGAACTATGGCTACACCTTC. It translates to CASSPGQNYGYTF. The V call is TRBV7-6, the J call TRBJ1-2; D may be TRBD1 (6 bases). CDR3 length equals 13 residues. Trimming pared 5 bases from V and 2 bases from J, leaving 9 bases between. The V gene's germline CDR1 is SGHVS and CDR2 FNYEAQ.

V usage is TRBV5-4 and J usage is TRBJ2-7; TRBD1 might be the D (6 bases). Germline V CDR1 and CDR2: SGHNT, YYREEE (reference sequence). Trimming took off 2 bases at V and 1 base at J, with 10 bases between the two ends. The length of the CDR3 is 14 residues. CDR3 DNA sequence: TGTGCCAGCAGCTTTCCACAGGGTTCCTACGAGCAGTACTTC. Its protein is CASSFPQGSYEQYF.

The chain recombines TRBV4-2 with TRBJ2-1; 16 nucleotides line up with TRBD2. The CDR3 runs to 19 residues. The J segment lost 0 bases and the V segment lost 3 bases, leaving 5 bases of the junction unmatched. Germline V gene sequence: CDR1 LGHNA, CDR2 YNFKEQ. The CDR3 coding sequence is TGTGCCAGCAGCCAGGGGACTAGCGGGAGGGTCCGCTCCTACAATGAGCAGTTCTTC. Residues: CASSQGTSGRVRSYNEQFF.

V and J are TRBV2 and TRBJ2-3; 13 bases agree with TRBD2. The CDR3 is made up of 14 amino acids. V was pared by 10 bases and J by 3 bases, with 4 bases of the junction left unmatched. Germline V gene lookup returns CDR1 SNHLY and CDR2 FYNNEI. The CDR3 DNA follows: TGTGCCACCAGGACTAGCGGGAGTACAGATACGCAGTATTTT. Translation: CATRTSGSTDTQYF.

With respect to this clone: A single base is all that separates this from a far larger clone, so a read error is likely. This sample includes further DNA sequences coding for the same CDR3. The CDR3 DNA reads as TGTGCCTGGAGGGACATGACTGAAGCTCTCTTT. Translated, it gives CAWRDMTEALF. This chain links TRBV30 with TRBJ1-1; maybe TRBD1 (5 bases). Germline V gene lookup returns CDR1 GTSNPN and CDR2 SVGIG (reference sequence). This CDR3 region has 11 residues.

The chain is built from TRBV2 and TRBJ1-4; D is uncertain. Germline V lookup: CDR1 SNHLY, CDR2 FYNNEI. This CDR3 has 13 amino acids. Between the trimmed V and J ends, which lost 6 bases and 2 bases, there was a span of 7 bases. The CDR3 bases are TGTGCCAGCAGAGTGGGGACTAATGAAAAACTGTTTTTT. Translating gives CASRVGTNEKLFF. Complete variable domain (other parts from reference TRBV2 and TRBJ1-4): EPEVTQTPSHQVTQMGQEVILRCVPISNHLYFYWYRQILGQKVEFLVSFYNNEISEKSEIFDDQFSVERPDGSNFTLKIRSTKLEDSAMYFCASRVGTNEKLFFGSGTQLSVL.

This clone has a handful of counts. The V and J genes are TRBV2 and TRBJ2-7; D uncertain. This CDR3 spans 11 amino acids. Per germline, CDR1 SNHLY and CDR2 FYNNEI. The V and J ends lost 4 bases and 5 bases respectively, with 6 bases between them. This chain's CDR3 is CASSGHHEQYF. The CDR3 coding sequence is TGTGCCAGCAGTGGGCACCACGAGCAGTACTTC.

The chain recombines TRBV7-9 with TRBJ1-1; a possible D gene is TRBD1 (6 bases). Per germline, CDR1 SEHNR and CDR2 FQNEAQ (reference sequence). The CDR3 contains 12 residues. Trimming removed 1 base from V and 10 bases from J, with 10 bases in between. CDR3 in amino acids: CASSLDRGAAFF. CDR3 DNA sequence: TGTGCCAGCAGCTTAGACCGGGGGGCAGCTTTCTTT.

This clone was seen a single time. This chain joins TRBV7-9 and TRBJ2-1, with a possible D match to TRBD1 (5 bases). Trimming left V 2 bases short and J 3 bases short, with 11 bases between. The germline V gene encodes CDR1 SEHNR and CDR2 FQNEAQ (reference sequence). The CDR3 is made up of 15 amino acids. Here the CDR3 reads CASSLRGIGYNEQFF. CDR3 DNA sequence: TGTGCCAGCAGCTTAAGGGGTATCGGCTACAATGAGCAGTTCTTC.

The V and J genes are TRBV10-3 and TRBJ1-5; no clear D. The CDR3 totals 16 residues. With 0 bases removed from V and 0 bases from J, the gap between germline ends came to 9 bases. Looked up from germline, CDR1 is ENHRY and CDR2 is SYGVKD. CDR3 protein: CAISESPPYSNQPQHF. The CDR3 DNA is TGTGCCATCAGTGAGTCGCCACCCTATAGCAATCAGCCCCAGCATTTT.

This clone was observed once. The chain couples TRBV18 to TRBJ2-1, with D tentatively TRBD2 (6 bases). Trimming shortened V by 0 bases and J by 14 bases, and 23 bases separated the two germline ends. Per germline, CDR1 KGHSH and CDR2 LQKENI. The length of the CDR3 is 16 residues. CDR3 sequence reads: CASSPPVGLQSPFEFF. CDR3 sequence (DNA): TGTGCCAGCTCACCACCGGTGGGACTCCAGAGCCCGTTCGAGTTCTTC.

This clone showed up just once. The chain uses TRBV28 and TRBJ2-1, with D tentatively TRBD1 (5 bases). This CDR3 region has 12 residues. V gave up 7 bases and J gave up 12 bases, with 16 bases separating them. Germline lookup yields CDR1 MDHEN and CDR2 SYDVKM. As DNA, the CDR3 is TGTGCCAGCAATAGACAGACCTTTCGGCAGTTCTTC. Its protein is CASNRQTFRQFF.

Only a few counts were recorded for this clone. The chain recombines TRBV2 with TRBJ2-2, with a tentative D call TRBD2 (5 bases). The CDR3 sequence is 14 residues long. The germline gives CDR1 SNHLY, CDR2 FYNNEI. Trimming removed 6 bases at V and 6 bases at J, with 14 bases between. CDR3 loop: CASRGSGSAGELFF. The CDR3 DNA reads as TGTGCCAGCAGGGGCTCGGGGAGCGCCGGGGAGCTGTTTTTT.

The rearrangement links TRBV5-1 to TRBJ2-2; D possibly corresponds to TRBD2 (7 bases). This CDR3 has 16 amino acids. V lost 4 bases and J lost 0, with 13 bases in between. Germline lookup yields CDR1 SGHRS and CDR2 YFSETQ. CDR3 sequence reads: CASSRRGPTNTGELFF. The CDR3 DNA follows: TGCGCCAGCAGCCGGCGGGGGCCTACGAACACCGGGGAGCTGTTTTTT.

Regarding this clone: Other DNA sequences of this sample code for an identical CDR3. The V and J genes are TRBV9 and TRBJ2-2, with D maybe TRBD2 (5 bases). This CDR3 has 14 amino acids. Germline CDR1 reads SGDLS; CDR2 reads YYNGEE. The V and J ends lost 0 bases and 5 bases respectively, with 8 bases between them. The CDR3 region has the DNA TGTGCCAGCAGCGTAGGAGGGCTTACCGGGGAGCTGTTTTTT. Its translation is CASSVGGLTGELFF.

This clone was recorded a few times. The gene calls are TRBV2 and TRBJ1-1; the D is unclear. Germline CDR1 SNHLY, CDR2 FYNNEI. The CDR3 extends over 13 amino acids. With 7 bases removed from V and 0 bases from J, the gap between germline ends came to 9 bases. In DNA, the CDR3 is TGTGCCAGCAATCCCGAAATGAACACTGAAGCTTTCTTT. Residues: CASNPEMNTEAFF.

In its sample, this clone was seen once. V gene TRBV5-1 combines with J gene TRBJ2-5; 13 bases are a match to TRBD2. Germline CDR1 is SGHRS and CDR2 is YFSETQ. V lost 0 bases and J lost 4; bases outside the gene matches: 12. CDR3 length equals 19 residues. The CDR3 bases are TGCGCCAGCAGCTTGGTTAGGACTAGCGGGAGAGATACGTTAGAGACCCAGTACTTC. Residues: CASSLVRTSGRDTLETQYF.

V is TRBV4-1 and J is TRBJ1-4, with D uncertain. V lost 4 bases to trimming and J lost 4 bases, with 10 bases between them. Germline-derived CDR1 and CDR2 are MGHRA and YSYEKL. The CDR3 contains 14 residues. The CDR3 is CASSPTAINEKLFF. The CDR3 DNA reads as TGCGCCAGCAGCCCAACAGCAATTAATGAAAAACTGTTTTTT.

The chain joins TRBV27 to TRBJ2-2; no clear D gene. V was shortened by 4 bases and J by 4 bases, with 10 bases between the two germline ends. Germline V gene data show CDR1 as MNHEY and CDR2 as SMNVEV (reference sequence). The CDR3 has 14 residues. The DNA for the CDR3 is TGTGCCAGCAGTTCCCCCGTGCGCACCGGGGAGCTGTTTTTT. Protein: CASSSPVRTGELFF.

At least ten counts were recorded for this clone. Other DNA sequences within the sample encode an identical CDR3. V usage is TRBV7-3 and J usage is TRBJ2-1; 11 bases line up with TRBD2. This CDR3 is 15 amino acids long. J gave up 5 bases and V 5 bases, and 5 bases lay outside the gene matches. Germline lookup yields CDR1 SGHTA and CDR2 FQGTGA. The CDR3 coding sequence is TGTGCCAGCAGCCTCGGACTAGCGGGCAACAATGAGCAGTTCTTC. This encodes CASSLGLAGNNEQFF.